The 13 T cell receptor beta chains below were found in one sample sequenced in a study of metastatic and nonmetastatic thyroid tumors. Thyroid surgery was preceded by no treatment in any patient. Using MiXCR, TCRdb reanalyzed the PCR reads. This sample yields about 59,000 clones, of which roughly 15% are seen a single time; roughly a tenth belongs to the top ten. The material sequenced was blood. The receptor set was obtained from a male donor with papillary thyroid cancer or a benign thyroid nodule (not recorded which). Some clones in this sample may be carry-over from other donors' samples.

This clone was seen ten or more times. The V call is TRBV28, the J call TRBJ1-1, with D unclear. This CDR3 has 15 residues. Trimming took 5 bases from V and 2 from J, leaving 15 bases between them. The V gene's germline CDR1 is MDHEN and CDR2 SYDVKM. CDR3 coding DNA: TGTGCCAGCAGTCCCCATGGAGACTCTAACACTGAAGCTTTCTTT. This codes for CASSPHGDSNTEAFF.

This clone was detected ten times or more. This chain joins TRBV24-1 and TRBJ2-3, with 9 bases that match TRBD1. Per the germline V gene, CDR1 is KGHDR and CDR2 is SFDVKD. The CDR3 extends over 15 amino acids. The trim removed 4 bases at V and 4 bases at J, leaving 5 bases unmatched. Here the CDR3 reads CATSEGQGLADTQYF. The CDR3 DNA reads as TGTGCCACCAGTGAGGGACAGGGTCTAGCAGATACGCAGTATTTT.

In its sample, this clone was seen many times. The rearrangement uses TRBV18 and TRBJ1-5; TRBD1 matches 9 bases. Germline V gene data show CDR1 as KGHSH and CDR2 as LQKENI. The CDR3 extends over 15 amino acids. V lost 5 bases to trimming and J lost 3 bases; unmatched junction nucleotides: 5. The DNA of the CDR3 is TGTGCCAGCTCAGCCGGGACAGGGTACAATCAGCCCCAGCATTTT. Protein: CASSAGTGYNQPQHF.

This clone showed up many times. The rearrangement joins TRBV20-1 to TRBJ2-5, with a weak D call TRBD2 (6 bases). Trimming removed 1 base from V and 4 bases from J, with 22 bases in between. The V gene's germline CDR1 is DFQATT and CDR2 SNEGSKA (reference sequence). The CDR3 sequence is 17 residues long. The CDR3 loop reads CSARALSGGGTAETQYF. The CDR3 DNA reads TGCAGTGCTAGAGCCCTCTCTGGAGGTGGGACTGCAGAGACCCAGTACTTC.

In its sample, this clone was seen many times. The chain couples TRBV6-1 to TRBJ1-1; D uncertain. V was pared by 6 bases and J by 6 bases, with 17 bases between. Germline-derived CDR1 and CDR2 are MNHNS and SASEGT. The CDR3 consists of 14 residues. The chain's CDR3 is CASRPLLNVAEAFF. CDR3 DNA sequence: TGTGCCAGCAGGCCCCTTCTTAATGTCGCTGAAGCTTTCTTT.

This clone was recorded at least ten times. The V and J genes are TRBV13 and TRBJ2-7, with a tentative D call TRBD2 (6 bases). The CDR3 consists of 13 residues. V lost 3 bases and J 4 bases, leaving 10 bases between the germline ends. The germline V gene encodes CDR1 PRHDT and CDR2 FYEKMQ (reference sequence). The CDR3 nucleotides are TGTGCCAGCAGCTTCCCCGGGGGTTACGAGCAGTACTTC. This codes for CASSFPGGYEQYF.

This clone was detected ten times or more. This chain's CDR3 is CAWVSGTGLTGELFF. CDR3 DNA sequence: TGTGCCTGGGTCTCCGGGACAGGGCTGACCGGGGAGCTGTTTTTT. This rearrangement joins TRBV30 to TRBJ2-2; 9 bases agree with TRBD1. The CDR3 is 15 amino acids. CDR1 and CDR2 (germline): GTSNPN, SVGIG (reference sequence). V trimming: 5 bases; J trimming: 5 bases; junction bases outside the gene matches: 9.

This rearrangement joins TRBV20-1 to TRBJ2-3, with 11 positions matching TRBD2. CDR3 length equals 20 residues. Trimming removed 6 bases from V and 2 bases from J; junction bases left unmatched: 22. In germline, CDR1 is DFQATT, CDR2 SNEGSKA (reference sequence). The CDR3 sequence is CSAPPPGLAVGTDYTDTQYF. CDR3 nucleotides: TGCAGTGCACCGCCTCCGGGACTAGCGGTAGGAACCGACTACACAGATACGCAGTATTTT.

This clone is classed as medium-sized. The chain couples TRBV7-3 to TRBJ2-7; 8 nucleotides match TRBD1. The CDR3 length is 15 residues. V lost 5 bases and J lost 2; bases outside the gene matches: 8. In germline, CDR1 is SGHTA, CDR2 FQGTGA. For the CDR3, the DNA is TGTGCCAGCAGCCCCGGGACAGGTGATACCTACGAGCAGTACGTC. Protein: CASSPGTGDTYEQYV.

This clone was counted ten times or more. This chain uses TRBV20-1 with TRBJ1-5; 7 nucleotides align to TRBD1. Germline CDR1 and CDR2: DFQATT and SNEGSKA (reference sequence). V lost 5 bases to trimming and J lost 6 bases; unmatched junction nucleotides: 13. This CDR3 is built from 15 residues. For the CDR3, the DNA is TGCAGTGCTTCACAACCTGGACAGGAGACTCAGCCCCAGCATTTT. Encoded protein: CSASQPGQETQPQHF.

This chain's CDR3 is CSVPVGYGYTF. The CDR3 coding sequence is TGCAGCGTCCCGGTGGGCTATGGCTACACCTTC. The chain has TRBV29-1 and TRBJ1-2; D gene unclear. Germline CDR1 and CDR2: SQVTM and ANQGSEA. The CDR3 runs 11 residues. Trimming shortened V by 6 bases and J by 4 bases, and 9 bases separated the two germline ends. Together with reference TRBV29-1 and TRBJ1-2, the CDR3 gives the full variable domain: SAVISQKPSRDICQRGTSLTIQCQVDSQVTMMFWYRQQPGQSLTLIATANQGSEATYESGFVIDKFPISRPNLTFSTLTVSNMSPEDSSIYLCSVPVGYGYTFGSGTRLTVV.

This clone has a count of ten or more. This chain links TRBV30 with TRBJ2-5, with 9 positions matching TRBD2. Germline V gene lookup returns CDR1 GTSNPN and CDR2 SVGIG (reference sequence). With V trimmed by 2 bases and J by 4 bases, 5 bases remained unmatched. CDR3 length: 14 amino acids. This CDR3 reads CAWSTGLATETQYF. In nucleotides, the CDR3 is TGTGCCTGGAGTACCGGACTAGCGACAGAGACCCAGTACTTC. The full variable domain, completed using reference TRBV30 and TRBJ2-5, is SQTIHQWPATLVQPVGSPLSLECTVEGTSNPNLYWYRQAAGRGLQLLFYSVGIGQISSEVPQNLSASRPQDRQFILSSKKLLLSDSGFYLCAWSTGLATETQYFGPGTRLLVL.

The table lists this clone with many counts. The chain joins TRBV19 to TRBJ1-2, with 10 positions matching TRBD1. This CDR3 contains 16 residues. CDR1 is LNHDA and CDR2 is SQIVND in the germline V gene (reference sequence). Trimming at V came to 4 bases and at J to 7 bases, leaving 12 bases not matched to a gene. CDR3 nucleotide sequence: TGTGCCAGTAGTAGCCGGGACAGGGGCAGCTTTGGTGGCTACACCTTC. This encodes CASSSRDRGSFGGYTF.